This T cell receptor beta chain was found in a study of beta chain features in type 1 diabetes. General study findings and limits: Shorter TCRB CDR3s, moderately but significantly so, were found in Type 1 diabetes patients in all four CD4+ subsets. Amplification by PCR could prefer shorter templates, with the same effect in patients and controls.

Losses at the gene ends were 5 bases for V and 8 bases for J; bases not matched to a gene: 7. CDR3 length: 13 residues. The germline V gene encodes CDR1 SGHAT and CDR2 FQNNGV. As every portion of the isolated RNA was reverse transcribed, the sequencing read expressed TCRB transcripts. The assay was immunoSEQ multiplex PCR, and TCRdb's table has in-frame clones only and misses some. This sample has roughly 160,000 clones, with 7.8% found just once. Note on this clone: Antigen unknown.

This TCR derives from a woman between 40 and 55 years old with type 1 diabetes. The gene calls are TRBV11-2 and TRBJ1-2; TRBD1 aligns across 8 bases. Sequencing used central memory CD4+ T cells from blood. CDR3 bases: TGTGCCAGCAGCCACGGACAGGGTGGCGGCTACACCTTC. This encodes CASSHGQGGGYTF.